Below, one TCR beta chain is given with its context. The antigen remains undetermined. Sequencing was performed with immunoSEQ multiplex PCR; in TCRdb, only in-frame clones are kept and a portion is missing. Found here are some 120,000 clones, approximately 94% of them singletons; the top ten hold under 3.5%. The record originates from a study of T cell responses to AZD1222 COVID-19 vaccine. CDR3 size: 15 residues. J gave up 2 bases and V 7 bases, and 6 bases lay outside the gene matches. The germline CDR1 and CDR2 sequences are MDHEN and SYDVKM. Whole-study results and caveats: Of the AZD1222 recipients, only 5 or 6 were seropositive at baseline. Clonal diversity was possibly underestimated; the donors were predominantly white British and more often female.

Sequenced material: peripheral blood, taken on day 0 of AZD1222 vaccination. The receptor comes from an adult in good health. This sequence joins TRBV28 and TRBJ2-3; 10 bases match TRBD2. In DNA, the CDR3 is TGTGCCAGCATTCCGGGACTAGCGTACACAGATACGCAGTATTTT. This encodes CASIPGLAYTDTQYF. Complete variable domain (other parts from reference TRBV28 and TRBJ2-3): DVKVTQSSRYLVKRTGEKVFLECVQDMDHENMFWYRQDPGLGLRLIYFSYDVKMKEKGDIPEGYSVSREKKERFSLILESASTNQTSMYLCASIPGLAYTDTQYFGPGTRLTVL.